This passage covers 25 T cell receptor beta chains from one sample sequenced in a study of cytomegalovirus exposure and HLA in healthy donors. Primers: 60 Vbeta forward and 13 Jbeta reverse. Data came from immunoSEQ multiplex PCR; TCRdb stores just in-frame clones and leaves some out. Of around 170,000 clones in the sample, approximately 88% were seen once. The source material was PBMCs. These receptors originate from a woman under 30 in good health and CMV-seronegative.

The rearrangement uses TRBV4-1 and TRBJ1-1, with 7 bases that match TRBD1. Germline V gene sequence: CDR1 MGHRA, CDR2 YSYEKL. The junction had 12 bases not matched to a gene; V was cut back by 3 bases and J by 5 bases. The CDR3 spans 16 residues. CDR3 DNA sequence: TGCGCCAGCAGCCACCCACTGGGCAGGGGGGTTACTGAAGCTTTCTTT. It is translated as CASSHPLGRGVTEAFF.

The genes are TRBV7-2 and TRBJ1-1, with TRBD1 matching 7 bases. Looked up from germline, CDR1 is SGHTA and CDR2 is FQGNSA. The trim removed 3 bases at V and 7 bases at J, leaving 5 bases unmatched. The CDR3 runs to 13 residues. The CDR3 bases are TGTGCCAGCAGCTTGGGGACAGCTCGTGAAGCTTTCTTT. Residues: CASSLGTAREAFF.

The chain joins TRBV28 to TRBJ1-2, with TRBD1 identical over 8 bases. Germline CDR1 is MDHEN and CDR2 is SYDVKM. V was pared by 3 bases and J by 7 bases, with 7 bases of the junction left unmatched. The CDR3 runs to 14 residues. CDR3 nucleotide sequence: TGTGCCAGCAGTTTGTCAGGGGGCGTCAGTGGCTACACCTTC. Protein: CASSLSGGVSGYTF.

The CDR3 loop is CAISGTSGGVSYEQYF. CDR3 DNA: TGTGCCATCAGTGGGACTAGCGGGGGGGTCAGCTACGAGCAGTACTTC. V is TRBV10-3 and J is TRBJ2-7; 15 bases are shared with TRBD2. The length of the CDR3 is 16 residues. Germline assignment: CDR1 ENHRY and CDR2 SYGVKD. Trimming cost V 4 bases and J 3 bases; bases outside gene matches: 4.

The chain combines TRBV6-5 with TRBJ1-1; D not resolved. Per the germline V gene, CDR1 is MNHEY and CDR2 is SVGAGI. This CDR3 is 15 amino acids long. The V gene lost 2 bases and the J gene lost 10 bases, with 20 bases spanning the gap. The CDR3 spells CASSYDARTLHGAFF. DNA of the CDR3: TGTGCCAGCAGTTACGATGCTCGGACTCTCCATGGAGCTTTCTTT.

The chain has TRBV9 and TRBJ2-1, with D possibly TRBD1 on 6 matching bases. Per the germline V gene, CDR1 is SGDLS and CDR2 is YYNGEE. V gave up 3 bases and J gave up 9 bases, with 13 bases separating them. CDR3 length: 13 amino acids. The CDR3 sequence: CASSGHTGTEQFF. For the CDR3, the DNA is TGTGCCAGCAGCGGACATACAGGGACTGAGCAGTTCTTC.

The chain links TRBV18 to TRBJ2-1; 7 nucleotides align to TRBD2. The CDR3 contains 13 residues. Per the germline V gene, CDR1 is KGHSH and CDR2 is LQKENI. V lost 5 bases, J lost 4 bases, and 2 bases stayed unmatched. CDR3 in DNA: TGTGCCAGCTCAGACGGGGGGTACAATGAGCAGTTCTTC. Translation: CASSDGGYNEQFF.

This clone showed up just once. The chain is built from TRBV21-1 and TRBJ2-5; the listed D gene, TRBD1, was not tested against the DNA. TRBV21-1 corresponds to a pseudogene. This CDR3 is 13 amino acids long. The DNA of the CDR3 is TGTGCCAGCAGGGGGGACAGCCAAGAGACCCAGTACTTC. Translated, it gives CASRGDSQETQYF.

This sequence joins TRBV30 and TRBJ2-1; 11 bases match TRBD2. CDR1 and CDR2 from the germline V gene are GTSNPN and SVGIG (reference sequence). The CDR3 contains 14 residues. V was clipped by 3 bases and J by 5 bases; unmatched bases: 3. CDR3 nucleotides: TGTGCCTGGAGCATGGGACTAGCGGACAATGAGCAGTTCTTC. Translated: CAWSMGLADNEQFF.

The chain combines TRBV6-5 with TRBJ2-7; 7 bases map to TRBD1. Germline assignment: CDR1 MNHEY and CDR2 SVGAGI. The V segment lost 2 bases and the J segment 1 base; nucleotides outside the gene matches: 2. The CDR3 is 14 amino acids. CDR3 sequence (DNA): TGTGCCAGCAGTTACGGCAGGGGGTCCTACGAGCAGTACTTC. Translated: CASSYGRGSYEQYF.

The chain couples TRBV12-5 to TRBJ2-1; no definite D call. V was shortened by 3 bases and J by 4 bases, with 7 bases between the two germline ends. The CDR3 is 13 residues long. Per germline, CDR1 LGHNT and CDR2 FRNRAP. For the CDR3, the DNA is TGTGCTAGTGGTTTAAGTCAGTACAATGAGCAGTTCTTC. Its translation: CASGLSQYNEQFF.

This chain links TRBV11-2 with TRBJ2-1; weak D call: TRBD2 (6 bases). Germline CDR1 and CDR2: SGHAT and FQNNGV. The CDR3 is 13 residues long. Trimming stripped 4 bases from V and 4 bases from J, with 8 bases between. The CDR3 nucleotides read TGTGCCAGCAGCTCGGGGGTTTACAATGAGCAGTTCTTC. This encodes CASSSGVYNEQFF.

The V gene is TRBV9, the J gene TRBJ1-6, with TRBD1 as a possible D gene (5 bases). This CDR3 spans 14 amino acids. Germline V gene lookup returns CDR1 SGDLS and CDR2 YYNGEE. V was shortened by 4 bases and J by 9 bases, with 14 bases between the two germline ends. CDR3 in amino acids: CASSTTGGSSPLHF. The CDR3 DNA sequence: TGTGCCAGCAGCACAACAGGTGGAAGTTCACCCCTCCACTTT.

The CDR3 loop reads CASSLSQVLGYTF. The CDR3 DNA follows: TGCGCCAGCAGCTTGTCACAGGTCTTAGGCTACACCTTC. This chain joins TRBV5-1 and TRBJ1-2; D is possibly TRBD1 (5 bases). Per the germline V gene, CDR1 is SGHRS and CDR2 is YFSETQ. CDR3 length: 13 residues. V lost 1 base to trimming and J lost 8 bases, with 12 bases between them.

The gene calls are TRBV6-5 and TRBJ2-4; 9 bases align to TRBD1. Germline V CDR1 and CDR2: MNHEY, SVGAGI. The V segment lost 6 bases and the J segment 6 bases; nucleotides outside the gene matches: 9. The CDR3 sequence is 15 residues long. CDR3 region: CASRPPDRGPNIQYF. CDR3 DNA sequence: TGTGCCAGCAGGCCTCCGGACAGGGGTCCAAACATTCAGTACTTC.

The chain employs TRBV6-5 and TRBJ1-2; possibly TRBD1 for D (5 bases). Trimming cost V 6 bases and J 7 bases, with 15 bases left between them. Germline loops: CDR1 MNHEY, CDR2 SVGAGI. This CDR3 comprises 13 residues. The DNA of the CDR3 is TGTGCCAGCAGATCAGGGCTCCTGGGTGGCTACACCTTC. Residues: CASRSGLLGGYTF.

This rearrangement joins TRBV30 to TRBJ1-1, with D hard to call. The germline CDR1 and CDR2 sequences are GTSNPN and SVGIG (reference sequence). The CDR3 loop spans 15 amino acids. Trimming took off 4 bases at V and 2 bases at J, with 17 bases between the two ends. The CDR3 loop reads CAWISPRARNTEAFF. CDR3 bases: TGTGCCTGGATATCTCCGAGGGCGCGAAACACTGAAGCTTTCTTT.

The rearrangement links TRBV7-3 to TRBJ2-3; a weak D match, TRBD1 (5 bases). V lost 3 bases and J 4 bases, leaving 5 bases between the germline ends. This CDR3 contains 12 residues. Germline CDR1 SGHTA, CDR2 FQGTGA. The CDR3 spells CASSLTADTQYF. CDR3 in DNA: TGTGCCAGCAGCTTGACAGCAGATACGCAGTATTTT.

This sequence joins TRBV2 and TRBJ2-1; weak D call: TRBD2 (6 bases). V was trimmed by 2 bases and J by 5 bases, leaving 10 bases between them. The CDR3 extends over 14 amino acids. Germline lookup yields CDR1 SNHLY and CDR2 FYNNEI. The CDR3 DNA is TGTGCCAGCAGTGAATACGGAGGGCACAATGAGCAGTTCTTC. Amino acids: CASSEYGGHNEQFF.

The chain links TRBV30 to TRBJ2-1; 12 bases match TRBD2. The CDR3 loop spans 18 amino acids. The V and J ends lost 3 bases and 0 bases, in that order; junction bases with no gene match: 9. Germline CDR1 reads GTSNPN; CDR2 reads SVGIG (reference sequence). The CDR3: CAWRDLAGGPGSYNEQFF. The CDR3 nucleotides read TGTGCCTGGAGGGACCTAGCGGGGGGGCCGGGCTCCTACAATGAGCAGTTCTTC.

The V call is TRBV4-2, the J call TRBJ1-2; TRBD1 might be the D (5 bases). Germline V gene lookup returns CDR1 LGHNA and CDR2 YNFKEQ. This CDR3 region has 18 residues. V was clipped by 4 bases and J by 0 bases, with 21 bases between them. CDR3 amino acids: CASSRDLLGGKANYGYTF. CDR3 DNA sequence: TGTGCCAGCAGCCGCGACCTCCTTGGGGGGAAAGCTAACTATGGCTACACCTTC.

The J gene is TRBJ2-5, the V gene TRBV6-5; 9 nucleotides line up with TRBD2. Trimming removed 9 bases from V and 7 bases from J; junction bases left unmatched: 9. The germline V gene has CDR1 MNHEY and CDR2 SVGAGI. This CDR3 comprises 13 residues. DNA for the CDR3: TGTGCCAGTCAGCGGGGGGCCCCGGGGACCCAGTACTTC. Its protein is CASQRGAPGTQYF.

This clone was found once. The genes are TRBV27 and TRBJ2-7, with 7 nucleotides matching TRBD2. The CDR3 is 16 residues long. The V and J ends lost 2 bases and 3 bases, in that order; junction bases with no gene match: 10. Germline loops: CDR1 MNHEY, CDR2 SMNVEV (reference sequence). DNA for the CDR3: TGTGCCAGCAGTTTAACACCAGCGGGGACCTACTACGAGCAGTACTTC. Residues: CASSLTPAGTYYEQYF.

CDR3 protein: CASSGQPTGAKNIQYF. CDR3 in DNA: TGTGCCAGCTCAGGACAACCCACAGGGGCCAAAAACATTCAGTACTTC. The chain uses TRBV18 and TRBJ2-4, with D tentatively TRBD1 (6 bases). The CDR3 totals 16 residues. V gave up 5 bases and J gave up 1 base, with 15 bases separating them. CDR1 and CDR2 (germline): KGHSH, LQKENI.

This chain joins TRBV19 and TRBJ1-2; D is unclear. The V and J ends lost 6 bases and 8 bases respectively, with 13 bases between them. This CDR3 comprises 12 residues. Germline V gene sequence: CDR1 LNHDA, CDR2 SQIVND (reference sequence). The CDR3 region is CASRGQTRGYTF. The CDR3 DNA sequence: TGTGCCAGTAGGGGCCAAACACGGGGCTACACCTTC.